This passage covers 25 T cell receptor beta chains from one sample sequenced in a study of CD4 and CD8 cells across lung adenocarcinoma regions. A single record per CDR3 protein comes from TCRdb applying MiXCR to the PCR reads. This sample carries tens of thousands of distinct CDR3 sequences, approximately 52% of them seen once, and the ten largest clones take roughly a fifth. Material: CD4+ T cells from the center of a lung tumor. The source is a male donor with lung adenocarcinoma. The CD4 and CD8 labels of this study may be unreliable.

This clonotype was found a few times. This may arise from a read error, as a much more abundant clone is one base away. This rearrangement joins TRBV6-5 to TRBJ2-1; D is unclear. From germline, CDR1 is MNHEY and CDR2 SVGAGI. This CDR3 is built from 15 residues. V dropped 2 bases and J dropped 10 bases, with 18 bases sitting between them. The CDR3 here is CASSYGYGKNDEQFF. CDR3 nucleotide sequence: TGTGCCAGCAGTTACGGTTATGGGAAAAACGACGAGCAGTTCTTC.

The J gene is TRBJ1-2, the V gene TRBV7-2; no clear D gene. Between the trimmed V and J ends, which lost 1 base and 7 bases, there was a span of 7 bases. The CDR3 runs to 12 residues. Germline V lookup: CDR1 SGHTA, CDR2 FQGNSA. The CDR3 sequence: CASSLDGRGYTF. The CDR3 bases are TGTGCCAGCAGCTTAGATGGGCGTGGCTACACCTTC.

To note about this clonotype: Sequence at one end of the junction differs from germline and may be a read error. The chain joins TRBV6-1 to TRBJ2-1, with D possibly being TRBD2 (5 bases). This CDR3 has 14 amino acids. Germline V gene sequence: CDR1 MNHNS, CDR2 SASEGT. The CDR3 region has the DNA TGTGCGGGCAGTCTGTTTTCTAGCACAGATGAGCAGTTTTTC. As protein: CAGSLFSSTDEQFF.

This clonotype came up a few times. The V and J genes are TRBV10-3 and TRBJ2-1; D gene unclear. Germline CDR1 reads ENHRY; CDR2 reads SYGVKD. CDR3 length: 11 residues. Trimming stripped 4 bases from V and 6 bases from J, with 4 bases between. The CDR3 DNA is TGTGCCATCAGTGCTACCAATGAGCAGTTCTTC. Protein product: CAISATNEQFF.

With regard to this clonotype: A much bigger clone sits one base away, suggesting this may be a read error. The rearrangement uses TRBV6-1 and TRBJ2-1; D gene uncertain. The DNA end is more similar to TRBJ2-7, so the J call may be wrong. This CDR3 is 12 amino acids long. Germline V lookup: CDR1 MNHNS, CDR2 SASEGT. CDR3 in DNA: TGTGCCAGCACCTCAGACTTTAATGAGCAGTACTTC. This translates into CASTSDFNEQYF.

The table lists this clonotype with many counts. Sequence at one end of the junction differs from germline and may be a read error. The chain couples TRBV14 to TRBJ2-1; the D is unclear. CDR3 size: 13 residues. Germline loops: CDR1 SGHDN, CDR2 FVKESK. CDR3 region: CASSHYAEPLPYF. As DNA, the CDR3 is TGTGCCAGCAGCCATTATGCTGAACCCTTACCGTACTTC.

This chain joins TRBV27 and TRBJ2-2, with D perhaps matching TRBD2 (5 bases). The J call may not be correct, given that the DNA end is closer to TRBJ2-3. This CDR3 comprises 14 residues. CDR1 is MNHEY and CDR2 is SMNVEV in the germline V gene (reference sequence). CDR3 DNA: TGTGCCAGCAGTTTAGAAGTGAGGACCGGGGCGCAGTATTTT. The encoded protein is CASSLEVRTGAQYF.

DNA for the CDR3: TGTGCCAGCAGTTATGGGATCGAGGCCTACGAGCAGTACTTC. Amino acid sequence: CASSYGIEAYEQYF. The gene calls are TRBV6-5 and TRBJ2-1; D unclear. Judging by the DNA end, TRBJ2-7 fits better; the J call may be wrong. The CDR3 sequence is 14 residues long. Germline V CDR1 and CDR2: MNHEY, SVGAGI.

Regarding this clonotype: This sequence may be a read error, since a much larger clone differs from it by one base. This chain links TRBV6-1 with TRBJ2-4; D is perhaps TRBD1 or TRBD2 (5 bases each). CDR3 length: 12 residues. Germline loops: CDR1 MNHNS, CDR2 SASEGT. CDR3 protein: CSSSRDVNIQYF. The CDR3 DNA follows: TGTTCCAGCAGCCGGGACGTAAACATTCAGTACTTC.

In its sample, this clonotype was seen many times. The chain employs TRBV7-2 and TRBJ2-4, with 12 positions matching TRBD2. The V gene end was trimmed by 5 bases and the J gene end by 0 bases; junction bases not matched to a gene: 11. Germline loops: CDR1 SGHTA, CDR2 FQGNSA. CDR3 length: 19 residues. In DNA form, the CDR3 reads TGTGCCAGCAGCCCTAGCGGGAGGGCCGGGTCTGGAGCCAAAAACATTCAGTACTTC. Protein sequence: CASSPSGRAGSGAKNIQYF.

DNA for the CDR3: TGTGCCAGCAGTGAATTCGGGGGGCTCTCGAGCTGTGACAAAGACACTCAGTACTTC. It translates to CASSEFGGLSSCDKDTQYF. The chain links TRBV6-1 to TRBJ2-5; D may be TRBD2 (7 bases). Germline values: CDR1 MNHNS, CDR2 SASEGT. The CDR3 totals 19 residues. Trimming removed 2 bases from V and 11 bases from J, with 33 bases in between.

Concerning this clonotype: A junction end diverges from the germline sequence, so it may reflect a read error. The chain employs TRBV27 and TRBJ2-6; a weak D match, TRBD2 (7 bases). The CDR3 loop spans 16 amino acids. Germline V gene sequence: CDR1 MNHEY, CDR2 SMNVEV (reference sequence). The CDR3, as DNA: TGTGCCAGCAGTTTAAGTCGGGGGGCTGGGGCCAACGTGCTGAACTTC. It is translated as CASSLSRGAGANVLNF.

This clonotype was counted ten times or more. The rearrangement links TRBV10-2 to TRBJ1-1; D unclear. CDR1 is WSHSY, CDR2 SAAADI, per germline. Trimming took 6 bases from V and 1 from J, leaving 12 bases between them. The CDR3 spans 14 residues. CDR3 bases: TGCGCCAGCAGGGGGAACAGCCCGAACACTGAAGCTTTCTTT. This sequence encodes CASRGNSPNTEAFF.

About this clonotype itself: A read error may produce the germline difference seen at one junction end. The chain combines TRBV27 with TRBJ2-4, with D maybe TRBD2 (6 bases). Germline V gene lookup returns CDR1 MNHEY and CDR2 SMNVEV (reference sequence). This CDR3 comprises 14 residues. CDR3 in amino acids: CRITGLPAKVRQYF. CDR3 bases: TGCCGCATCACGGGACTCCCAGCCAAAGTCCGGCAGTATTTC.

For this clonotype: At one end, the junction sequence differs from germline, possibly due to a read error. The chain uses TRBV6-1 and TRBJ2-2; possible D gene TRBD1, 5 bases. The CDR3 is made up of 15 amino acids. Germline CDR1 MNHNS, CDR2 SASEGT. The CDR3 loop reads CARGLQTVSTEEQFF. The CDR3 DNA is TGTGCCAGGGGTCTTCAGACAGTGAGCACAGAGGAGCAGTTTTTT.

About this clonotype itself: Just one base apart from a much larger clone, this may be a read error. This chain uses TRBV6-1 with TRBJ2-3; D remains unclear. With 9 bases removed from V and 4 bases from J, the gap between germline ends came to 17 bases. The CDR3 length is 14 residues. Germline CDR1 MNHNS, CDR2 SASEGT. CDR3 loop: CASSHQSAADTQYF. The CDR3, as DNA: TGTGCCAGTTCTCACCAGTCAGCCGCAGATACGCAGTATTTT.

V and J are TRBV10-3 and TRBJ2-3, with D uncertain. CDR3 length equals 15 residues. V lost 9 bases, J lost 10 bases, and 26 bases lay in between. The germline CDR1 and CDR2 sequences are ENHRY and SYGVKD. The CDR3 region is CAMRLQSVSPEAQYF. The CDR3 DNA reads TGTGCCATGAGACTCCAGTCTGTGAGTCCAGAGGCGCAGTATTTT.

This chain joins TRBV4-1 and TRBJ2-1, with 7 bases that match TRBD2. J lost 13 bases, V lost 0 bases, and 12 bases had no gene match. Germline-derived CDR1 and CDR2 are MGHRA and YSYEKL. The CDR3 runs 15 residues. The CDR3 nucleotides are TGCGCCAGCAGCCAAGAACAGCGGGAAACTTGGGCCCAGTTCTTC. It specifies CASSQEQRETWAQFF.

In its sample, this clonotype was seen a few times. This rearrangement joins TRBV9 to TRBJ2-5, with TRBD2 matching 7 bases. CDR3 length: 17 amino acids. The trim removed 4 bases at V and 1 base at J, leaving 13 bases unmatched. Germline values: CDR1 SGDLS, CDR2 YYNGEE. CDR3 in DNA: TGTGCCAGCAGCCCAGGTGGGCTAGCGGCCCCCCAAGAGACCCAGTACTTC. It translates to CASSPGGLAAPQETQYF.

This clonotype appeared a few times. The chain links TRBV11-2 to TRBJ2-3; D is ambiguous. V was pared by 7 bases and J by 0 bases, with 5 bases between. The CDR3 is made up of 12 amino acids. Germline CDR1 is SGHAT and CDR2 is FQNNGV. CDR3 coding DNA: TGTGCCAGCAAGGCGAGCACAGATACGCAGTATTTT. Its translation is CASKASTDTQYF.

In regard to this clonotype: An end of the junction does not agree with germline; a read error may underlie this. This chain links TRBV4-1 with TRBJ2-4; possibly TRBD1 for D (6 bases). Germline-derived CDR1 and CDR2 are MGHRA and YSYEKL. This CDR3 has 15 amino acids. The CDR3 bases are TGCGCCAGCAGCCAAGATCGTGGGGGCACTGACATTCAGTCTTTC. It is translated as CASSQDRGGTDIQSF.

With regard to this clonotype: One end of the junction varies from germline; a read error may be responsible. The gene calls are TRBV25-1 and TRBJ2-3; no reliable D call. Germline assignment: CDR1 MGHDK and CDR2 SYGVNS. The CDR3 length is 13 residues. Here the CDR3 DNA reads TGTGCCAGCAGTAAACGAGACCCAGAGACGCAGTATTTT. Translation: CASSKRDPETQYF.

In its sample, this clonotype ranks as medium-sized. The J gene is TRBJ2-2, the V gene TRBV27; no definite D call. The CDR3 runs 15 residues. In germline, CDR1 is MNHEY, CDR2 SMNVEV (reference sequence). V lost 5 bases to trimming and J lost 2 bases, with 12 bases between them. The CDR3 nucleotides are TGTGCCAGCAGTAGTATCCGGGCCAACACCGGGGAGCTGTTTTTT. It specifies CASSSIRANTGELFF.

To note about this clonotype: Because it lacks the conserved phenylalanine or tryptophan at the end, this CDR3 is likely a read error. No DNA is shown, since the ends of the CDR3 on it are uncertain; the CDR3 is the one TCRdb lists. The genes are TRBV6-1 and TRBJ2-5. Germline V gene lookup returns CDR1 MNHNS and CDR2 SASEGT. Inclusive of both ends, the CDR3 amounts to 8 amino acids. CDR3 in amino acids: CASSKTQS.

This chain joins TRBV27 and TRBJ2-1; no definite D call. Judging by the DNA end, TRBJ2-5 fits better; the J call may be wrong. The CDR3 is 15 amino acids. From germline, CDR1 is MNHEY and CDR2 SMNVEV (reference sequence). CDR3 DNA sequence: TGTGCCAGCAGTGTTGATACGAGCGCTTTGGAGACCCAGTACTTC. It specifies CASSVDTSALETQYF.